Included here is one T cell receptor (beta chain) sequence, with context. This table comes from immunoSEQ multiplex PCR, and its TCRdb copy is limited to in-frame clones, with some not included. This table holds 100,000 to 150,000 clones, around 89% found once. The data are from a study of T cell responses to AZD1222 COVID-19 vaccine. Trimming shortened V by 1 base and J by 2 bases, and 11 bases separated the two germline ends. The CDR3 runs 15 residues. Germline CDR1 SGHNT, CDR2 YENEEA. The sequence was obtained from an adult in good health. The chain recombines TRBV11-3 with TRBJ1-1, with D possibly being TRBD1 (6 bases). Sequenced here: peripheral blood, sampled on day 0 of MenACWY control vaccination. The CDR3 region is CASSLVRGANTEAFF. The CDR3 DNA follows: TGTGCCAGCAGCTTAGTGAGGGGGGCCAACACTGAAGCTTTCTTT.